This TCR beta chain was sequenced for a study of tumor-infiltrating lymphocytes in localized non-small cell lung cancer. Looking at the study overall: Tumor tissue and non-adjacent uninvolved lung came from each patient. The study, taken as a whole, reports: No T-cell fraction difference was seen between IM1 and IM2 tumors.

Sequencing was performed with immunoSEQ multiplex PCR; in TCRdb, only in-frame clones are kept and a portion is missing. The sample lists approximately 9,600 clones, about 76% occurring once. The CDR3 is made up of 15 amino acids. The junction had 6 bases not matched to a gene; V was cut back by 2 bases and J by 7 bases. The germline V gene encodes CDR1 LGHNA and CDR2 YSLEER. As for this clone: Antigen: not known.

The receptor's source is a human donor with non-small cell lung cancer. The sequencing input was uninvolved lung tissue not adjacent to the tumor. The chain is built from TRBV4-3 and TRBJ2-1; 9 bases match TRBD2. The CDR3, as DNA: TGCGCCAGCAGCCAATGGCGACTAGCGGCGAATGAGCAGTTCTTC. Encoded protein: CASSQWRLAANEQFF.